This T cell receptor (beta chain) was captured by sequencing in a study of T cells in women clearing cervical HPV infection. Study-level points and caveats: Unknown T-cell numbers per sample may underlie the richness differences.

This CDR3 region has 16 residues. In germline, CDR1 is SQVTM, CDR2 ANQGSEA. Assay: immunoSEQ multiplex PCR; the TCRdb copy retains only in-frame clones and omits some. This listing includes tens of thousands of clones. In the case of this clone: Its antigen remains unidentified. The read falls 3 residues short of the CDR3 end, and the missing part is taken from the germline J gene.

The rearrangement links TRBV29-1 to TRBJ1-4, with D possibly TRBD1 on 5 matching bases. Sample: blood buffy coat. The clonotype was recovered from a woman between 18 and 69 years old with a cervical HPV16 infection that either progressed to CIN3+ or cleared (not recorded which). The CDR3 here is CSVKISGGYGANVLFF. Incomplete CDR3 DNA: TGCAGCGTGAAAATAAGCGGGGGGTATGGGGCCAACGTA.